This section outlines one T cell receptor beta chain sequence together with its context. Its target is unknown. The CDR3 spans 15 residues. V lost 6 bases and J 8 bases, leaving 19 bases between the germline ends. TCRdb re-called the 5' RACE reads through MiXCR, storing one row per CDR3 protein. The data contain 350,000 to 450,000 distinct CDR3 sequences, approximately 24% of them singletons. This entry belongs to a study of T-cell memory formation after mild COVID-19. Study observations and caveats: Confirmation of SARS-CoV-2 specificity was lacking for second-wave clones peaking day 37.

Sequencing used PBMCs or a T cell subset sorted from them (not recorded which). The clonotype comes from an adult woman who had mild COVID-19 (a few samples of this study predate the infection). Cell type and time point are not known. This sequence joins TRBV12-3 or TRBV12-4 and TRBJ1-4; a weak D match, TRBD1 (6 bases). The CDR3 spells CASSSQGFIREKLFF. CDR3 DNA: TGTGCCAGCAGCTCCCAGGGGTTTATACGGGAAAAACTGTTTTTT.